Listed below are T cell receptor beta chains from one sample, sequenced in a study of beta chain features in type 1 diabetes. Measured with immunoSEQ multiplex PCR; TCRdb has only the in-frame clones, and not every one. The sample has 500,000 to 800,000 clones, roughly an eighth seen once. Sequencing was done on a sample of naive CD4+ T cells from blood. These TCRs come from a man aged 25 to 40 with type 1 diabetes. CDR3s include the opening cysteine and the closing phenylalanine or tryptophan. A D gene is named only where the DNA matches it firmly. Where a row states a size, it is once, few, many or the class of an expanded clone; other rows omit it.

TGCAGCGTGGGACTAGCGGAGAACACCGGGGAGCTGTTTTTT,CSVGLAENTGELFF,TRBV29-1,NA,TRBJ2-2,TRBD2
TGTGCCATCAGTGAGACAGGGCCCTCCTCTTATTCACCCCTCCACTTT,CAISETGPSSYSPLHF,TRBV10-3,NA,TRBJ1-6,NA
TGTGCCAGCATCGCTGGGACAGGGGCCTTTGAAGCTTTCTTT,CASIAGTGAFEAFF,TRBV27,NA,TRBJ1-1,TRBD1
TGCGCCAGCAGCTTGGCCCCGGGACTAGCGGGGGCCGAAGAGACCCAGTACTTC,CASSLAPGLAGAEETQYF,TRBV5-1,NA,TRBJ2-5,TRBD2
TGTGCCAGCAGCTTAGGGGCGGAAAACTATGGCTACACCTTC,CASSLGAENYGYTF,TRBV7-2,NA,TRBJ1-2,NA
TGTGCCTGGAGTGGTAGGAGGGGGTCCTATAATTCACCCCTCCACTTT,CAWSGRRGSYNSPLHF,TRBV30,NA,TRBJ1-6,NA
TGTGCCAGCAGCTTAACTAGCGGGGTTTACAATGAGCAGTTCTTC,CASSLTSGVYNEQFF,TRBV7-2,NA,TRBJ2-1,TRBD2
TGTGCCAGCAGCTTCCGGACAGGGGCGCCTGAAGCTTTCTTT,CASSFRTGAPEAFF,TRBV5-6,NA,TRBJ1-1,TRBD1
TGCAGCGTTGGGGGCGCGGGCCCCCAGCCCGGGACCCAGTACTTC,CSVGGAGPQPGTQYF,TRBV29-1,few,TRBJ2-5,NA
TGCAGCGGAGGCAGGGCGCAAGAGACCCAGTACTTC,CSGGRAQETQYF,TRBV29-1,NA,TRBJ2-5,NA
TGTGCCAGCAGCCTGATTGGTGGGAGTCAAGAGACCCAGTACTTC,CASSLIGGSQETQYF,TRBV7-2,few,TRBJ2-5,NA
TGTGCCAGTAGGACAAGCGGGGCCAGCACCGGGGAGCTGTTTTTT,CASRTSGASTGELFF,TRBV19,few,TRBJ2-2,TRBD2
TGTGCCAGCAGCCACCGACAGACTAGTTACAATGAGCAGTTCTTC,CASSHRQTSYNEQFF,TRBV11-2,few,TRBJ2-1,NA
TGTGCCAGCAGCTCGCCTCCCGGGACAGGGGGTGAAAAACTGTTTTTT,CASSSPPGTGGEKLFF,TRBV7-9,NA,TRBJ1-4,TRBD1